This T cell receptor (beta chain) was captured in a study of T cell responses to AZD1222 COVID-19 vaccine. Germline V gives CDR1 KGHSH, CDR2 LQKENI. The CDR3 has 15 amino acids. Trimming took off 1 base at V and 4 bases at J, with 14 bases between the two ends. General study points: Increased Spike-specific TCR breadth and depth were observed after two AZD1222 doses. Across spike, vaccine-associated CD4 TCRs were found, dominant at 160-218 and 743-854. Clonal diversity was possibly underestimated, and white British individuals and females predominated among donors. Sampled repertoires all dated from after the peak T cell response.

A word on this clone: The antigen remains undetermined.

Libraries were prepared by immunoSEQ multiplex PCR; TCRdb keeps only in-frame clonotypes and omits some of them. The table lists about 76,000 clones, 65% to 80% of them singletons. The sequencing here drew on peripheral blood, taken 28 days after the second dose of the MenACWY control vaccine. The chain combines TRBV18 with TRBJ2-7; TRBD1 might be the D (6 bases). The receptor's source is an adult who received the MenACWY meningococcal vaccine as a control. The CDR3 nucleotides read TGTGCCAGCTCACCACAACAGGGTAGTAGATACGAGCAGTACTTC. This gives the protein CASSPQQGSRYEQYF.